The subject of this entry is one T cell receptor beta chain. The antigen is undetermined. The sample is drawn from a study of T cells in Graves' hyperthyroidism and ophthalmopathy. Study-wide results and caveats: In the blood, most expanded thyroid clonotypes above 0.001 appeared as well. The model predicted ophthalmopathy a median roughly 6.3 months before onset.

Amplification of TCR beta CDR3 regions was performed using RNA transcripts as template. The HTBI primer set drove a first-round RT-PCR of the TCR CDR3. Using its own MiXCR run on the multiplex PCR reads, TCRdb lists one record per CDR3 protein. The data show about 300,000 distinct CDR3 sequences, with around a fifth seen just once and 35% to 45% held by the top ten. The cohort's ophthalmopathy patients, a group with duration under 3 months, had a Clinical Activity Score of at least 3 and a NOSPECS grade of at least 4. Those patients with uncontrolled infection, other autoimmune disease, pregnancy or lactation were excluded. The clonotype was recovered from a man aged 45-60 years with Graves' ophthalmopathy. The sequenced sample consisted of blood.

In DNA form, the CDR3 reads TGTGCCAGCAGTGAAGCTCCGGACAGGGTAAGAGCGAACTATGGCTACACCTTC. Translated, it gives CASSEAPDRVRANYGYTF. The chain joins TRBV2 to TRBJ1-2, with 8 bases aligning to TRBD1. Germline trimming cut 0 bases from V and 2 bases from J; bases unmatched to any gene: 11. The CDR3 is 18 amino acids. Germline loops: CDR1 SNHLY, CDR2 FYNNEI.